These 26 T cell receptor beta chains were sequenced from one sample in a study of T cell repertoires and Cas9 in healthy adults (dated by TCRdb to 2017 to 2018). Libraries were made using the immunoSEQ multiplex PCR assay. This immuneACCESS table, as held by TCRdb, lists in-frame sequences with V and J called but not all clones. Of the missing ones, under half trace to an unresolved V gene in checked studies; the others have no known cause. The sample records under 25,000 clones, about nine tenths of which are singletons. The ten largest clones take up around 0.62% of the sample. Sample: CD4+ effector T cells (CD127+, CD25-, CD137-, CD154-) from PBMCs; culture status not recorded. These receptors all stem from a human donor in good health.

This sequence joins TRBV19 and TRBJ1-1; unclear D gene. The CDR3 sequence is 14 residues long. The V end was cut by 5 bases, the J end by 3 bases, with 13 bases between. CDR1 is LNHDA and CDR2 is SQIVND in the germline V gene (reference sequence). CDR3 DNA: TGTGCCAGTAGTCTTACGGACGGATACACTGAAGCTTTCTTT. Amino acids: CASSLTDGYTEAFF.

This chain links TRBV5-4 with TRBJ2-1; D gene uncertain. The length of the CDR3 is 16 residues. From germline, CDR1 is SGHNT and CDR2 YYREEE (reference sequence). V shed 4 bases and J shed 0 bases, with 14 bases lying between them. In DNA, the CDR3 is TGTGCCAGCAGCCCGACACGGGTCAGCTCCTACAATGAGCAGTTCTTC. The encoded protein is CASSPTRVSSYNEQFF.

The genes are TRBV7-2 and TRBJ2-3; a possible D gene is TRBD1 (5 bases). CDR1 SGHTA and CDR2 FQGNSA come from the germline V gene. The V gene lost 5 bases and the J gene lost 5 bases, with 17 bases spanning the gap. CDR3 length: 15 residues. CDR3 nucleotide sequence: TGTGCCAGCAGCCCGGAAGGGGCCTCGGGAGATACGCAGTATTTT. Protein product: CASSPEGASGDTQYF.

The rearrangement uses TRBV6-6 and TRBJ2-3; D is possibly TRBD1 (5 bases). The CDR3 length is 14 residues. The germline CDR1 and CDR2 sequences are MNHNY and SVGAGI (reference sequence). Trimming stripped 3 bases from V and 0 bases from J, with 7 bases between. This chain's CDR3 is CASSYGASTDTQYF. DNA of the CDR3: TGTGCCAGCAGTTATGGGGCGAGCACAGATACGCAGTATTTT.

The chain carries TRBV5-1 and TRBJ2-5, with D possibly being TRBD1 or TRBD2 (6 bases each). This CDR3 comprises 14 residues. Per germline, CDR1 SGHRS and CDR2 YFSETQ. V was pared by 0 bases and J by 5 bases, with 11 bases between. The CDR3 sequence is CASSLAGAQETQYF. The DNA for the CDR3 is TGCGCCAGCAGCTTGGCGGGGGCTCAGGAGACCCAGTACTTC. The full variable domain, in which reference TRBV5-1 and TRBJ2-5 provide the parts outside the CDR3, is KAGVTQTPRYLIKTRGQQVTLSCSPISGHRSVSWYQQTPGQGLQFLFEYFSETQRNKGNFPGRFSGRQFSNSRSEMNVSTLELGDSALYLCASSLAGAQETQYFGPGTRLLVL.

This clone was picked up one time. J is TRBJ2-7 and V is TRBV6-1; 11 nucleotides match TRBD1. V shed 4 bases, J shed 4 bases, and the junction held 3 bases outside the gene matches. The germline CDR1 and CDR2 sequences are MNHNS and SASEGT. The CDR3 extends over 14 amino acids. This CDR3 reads CASSVDRGPYEQYF. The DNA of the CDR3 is TGTGCCAGCAGTGTGGACAGGGGGCCTTACGAGCAGTACTTC.

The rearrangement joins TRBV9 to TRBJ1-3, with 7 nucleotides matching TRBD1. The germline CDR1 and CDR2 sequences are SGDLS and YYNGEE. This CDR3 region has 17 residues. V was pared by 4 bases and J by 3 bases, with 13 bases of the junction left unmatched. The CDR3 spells CASSPGTVGGIGNTIYF. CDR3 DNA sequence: TGTGCCAGCAGCCCTGGGACAGTGGGTGGAATTGGAAACACCATATATTTT.

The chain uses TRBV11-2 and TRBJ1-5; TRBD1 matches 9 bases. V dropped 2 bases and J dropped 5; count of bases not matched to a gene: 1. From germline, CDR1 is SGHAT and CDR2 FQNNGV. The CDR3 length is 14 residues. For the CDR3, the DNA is TGTGCCAGCAGCTTAAGGACAGGGGATCAGCCCCAGCATTTT. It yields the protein CASSLRTGDQPQHF.

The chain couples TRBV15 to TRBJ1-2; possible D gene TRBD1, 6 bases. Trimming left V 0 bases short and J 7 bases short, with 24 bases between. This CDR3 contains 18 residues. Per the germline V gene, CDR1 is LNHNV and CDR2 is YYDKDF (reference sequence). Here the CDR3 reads CATSRDWGQGSHYGGYTF. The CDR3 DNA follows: TGTGCCACCAGCAGAGATTGGGGGCAGGGGAGTCACTACGGTGGCTACACCTTC.

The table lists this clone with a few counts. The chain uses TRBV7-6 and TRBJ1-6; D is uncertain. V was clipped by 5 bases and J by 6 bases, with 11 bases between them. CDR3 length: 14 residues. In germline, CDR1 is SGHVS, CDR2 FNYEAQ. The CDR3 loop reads CASSQNSLNSPLHF. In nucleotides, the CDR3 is TGTGCCAGCAGCCAAAATTCTCTTAATTCACCCCTCCACTTT.

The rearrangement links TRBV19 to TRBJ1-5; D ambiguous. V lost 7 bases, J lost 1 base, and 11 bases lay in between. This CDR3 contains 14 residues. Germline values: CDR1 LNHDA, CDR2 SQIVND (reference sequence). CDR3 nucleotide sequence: TGTGCCAGTAACGGGGTTTGGAGCAATCAGCCCCAGCATTTT. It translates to CASNGVWSNQPQHF.

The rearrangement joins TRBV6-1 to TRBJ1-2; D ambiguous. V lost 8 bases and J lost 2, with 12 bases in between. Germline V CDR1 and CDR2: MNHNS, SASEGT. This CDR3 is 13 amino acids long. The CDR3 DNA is TGTGCCAGCTGTTTGAGGCAAAACTATGGCTACACCTTC. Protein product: CASCLRQNYGYTF.

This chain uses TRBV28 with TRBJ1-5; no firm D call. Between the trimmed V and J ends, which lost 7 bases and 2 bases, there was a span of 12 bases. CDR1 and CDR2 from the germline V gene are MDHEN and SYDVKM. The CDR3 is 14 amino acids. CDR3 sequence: CASTWGSGNQPQHF. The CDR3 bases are TGTGCCAGCACGTGGGGATCTGGCAATCAGCCCCAGCATTTT.

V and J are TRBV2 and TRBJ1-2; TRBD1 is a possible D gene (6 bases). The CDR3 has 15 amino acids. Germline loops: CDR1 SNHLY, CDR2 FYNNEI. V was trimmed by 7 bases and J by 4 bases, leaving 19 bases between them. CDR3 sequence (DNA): TGTGCCAGCAAAGTAGGGGGAAATCTAGGCTATGGCTACACCTTC. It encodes CASKVGGNLGYGYTF.

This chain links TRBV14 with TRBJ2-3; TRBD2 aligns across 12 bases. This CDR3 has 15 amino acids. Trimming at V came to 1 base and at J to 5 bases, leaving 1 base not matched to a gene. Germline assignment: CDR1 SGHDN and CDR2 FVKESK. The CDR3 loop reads CASSQATSGGDTQYF. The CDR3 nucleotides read TGTGCCAGCAGCCAAGCGACTAGCGGGGGAGATACGCAGTATTTT.

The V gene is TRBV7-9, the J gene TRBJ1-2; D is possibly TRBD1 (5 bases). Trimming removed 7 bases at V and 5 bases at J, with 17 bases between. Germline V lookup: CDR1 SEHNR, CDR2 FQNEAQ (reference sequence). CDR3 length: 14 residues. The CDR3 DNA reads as TGTGCCAGCAACCTCCGGGGGGTTGAGTATGGCTACACCTTC. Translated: CASNLRGVEYGYTF.

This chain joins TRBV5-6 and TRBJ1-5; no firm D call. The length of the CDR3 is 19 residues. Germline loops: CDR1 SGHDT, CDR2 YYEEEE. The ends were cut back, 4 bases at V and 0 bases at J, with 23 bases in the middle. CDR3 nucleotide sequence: TGTGCCAGCAGCAATACTCGGAAGAGGGTGCATTTTAGCAATCAGCCCCAGCATTTT. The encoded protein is CASSNTRKRVHFSNQPQHF.

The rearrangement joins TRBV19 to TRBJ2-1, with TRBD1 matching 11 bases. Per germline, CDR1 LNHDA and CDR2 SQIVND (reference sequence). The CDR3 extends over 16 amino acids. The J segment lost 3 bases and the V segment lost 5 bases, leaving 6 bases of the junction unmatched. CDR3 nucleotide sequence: TGTGCCAGTAGTCTGGACAGGGGGCAAGACTACAATGAGCAGTTCTTC. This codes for CASSLDRGQDYNEQFF.

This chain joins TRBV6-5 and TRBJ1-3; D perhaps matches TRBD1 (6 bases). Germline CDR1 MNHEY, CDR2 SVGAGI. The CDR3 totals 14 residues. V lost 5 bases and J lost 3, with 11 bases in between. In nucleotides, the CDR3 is TGTGCCAGCAGTGGGGGGCCGAGTGGAAACACCATATATTTT. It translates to CASSGGPSGNTIYF.

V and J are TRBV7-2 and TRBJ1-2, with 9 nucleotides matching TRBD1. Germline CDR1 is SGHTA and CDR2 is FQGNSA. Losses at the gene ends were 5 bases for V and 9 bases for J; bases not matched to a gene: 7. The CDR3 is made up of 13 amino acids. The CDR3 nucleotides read TGTGCCAGCAGCCGGGGGGGGACAGGGCGCTACACCTTC. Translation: CASSRGGTGRYTF.

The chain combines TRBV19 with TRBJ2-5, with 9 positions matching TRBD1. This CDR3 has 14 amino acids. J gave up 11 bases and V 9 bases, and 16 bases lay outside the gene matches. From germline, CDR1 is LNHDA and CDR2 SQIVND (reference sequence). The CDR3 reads CASSRDRELGEQYF. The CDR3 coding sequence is TGTGCCAGCTCCCGGGACAGGGAATTAGGTGAGCAGTACTTC.

The CDR3 reads CATSSGRDRTYEQYF. For the CDR3, the DNA is TGTGCCACCAGCAGCGGCCGGGACCGCACCTACGAGCAGTACTTC. The chain recombines TRBV15 with TRBJ2-7; possibly TRBD1 or TRBD2 for D (5 bases each). V lost 3 bases and J 2 bases, leaving 14 bases between the germline ends. Germline CDR1 reads LNHNV; CDR2 reads YYDKDF (reference sequence). The CDR3 is 15 amino acids.

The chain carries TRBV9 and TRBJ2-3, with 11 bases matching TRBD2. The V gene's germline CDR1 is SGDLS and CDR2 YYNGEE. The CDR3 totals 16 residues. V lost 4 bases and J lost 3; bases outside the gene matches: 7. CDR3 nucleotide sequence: TGTGCCAGCAGCCGATATAGCGGGGGGGTGACAGATACGCAGTATTTT. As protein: CASSRYSGGVTDTQYF.

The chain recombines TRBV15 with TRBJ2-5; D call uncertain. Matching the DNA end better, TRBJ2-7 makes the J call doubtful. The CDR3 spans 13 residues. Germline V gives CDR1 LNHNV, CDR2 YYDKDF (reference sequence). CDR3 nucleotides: TGTGCCACCAGCAGAGATTCGCGGTACGAGCAGTACTTC. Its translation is CATSRDSRYEQYF.

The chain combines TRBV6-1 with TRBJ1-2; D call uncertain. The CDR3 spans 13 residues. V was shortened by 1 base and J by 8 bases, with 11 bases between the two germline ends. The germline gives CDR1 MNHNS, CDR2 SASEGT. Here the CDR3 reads CASSEEGVSGYTF. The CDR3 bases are TGTGCCAGCAGTGAAGAGGGAGTATCGGGCTACACCTTC.

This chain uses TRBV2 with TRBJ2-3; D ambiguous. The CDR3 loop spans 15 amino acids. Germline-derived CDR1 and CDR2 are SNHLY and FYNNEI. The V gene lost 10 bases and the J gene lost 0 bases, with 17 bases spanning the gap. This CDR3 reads CAIRNLGFSTDTQYF. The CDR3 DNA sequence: TGTGCCATCCGTAACTTGGGCTTCAGCACAGATACGCAGTATTTT.